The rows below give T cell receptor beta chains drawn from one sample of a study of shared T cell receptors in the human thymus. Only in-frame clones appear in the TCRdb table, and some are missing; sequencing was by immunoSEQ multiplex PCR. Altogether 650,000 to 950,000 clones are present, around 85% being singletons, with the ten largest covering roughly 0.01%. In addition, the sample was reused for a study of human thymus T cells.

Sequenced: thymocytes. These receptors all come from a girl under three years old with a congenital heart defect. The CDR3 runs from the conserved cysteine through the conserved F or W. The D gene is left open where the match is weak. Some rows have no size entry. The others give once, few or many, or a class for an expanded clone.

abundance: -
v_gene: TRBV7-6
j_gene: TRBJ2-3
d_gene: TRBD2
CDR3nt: TGTGCCAGCAGCTTAGACGCGCGGGGGGGCACAGATACGCAGTATTTT
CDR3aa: CASSLDARGGTDTQYF

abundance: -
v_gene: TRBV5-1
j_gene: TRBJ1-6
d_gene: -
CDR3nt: TGCGCCAGCAGCTTAGGGGACATCTCCTATAATTCACCCCTCCACTTT
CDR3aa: CASSLGDISYNSPLHF

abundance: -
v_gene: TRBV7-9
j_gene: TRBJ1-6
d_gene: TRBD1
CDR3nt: TGTGCCAGCCTGGACGGGACAGGGGAAAATTCACCCCTCCACTTT
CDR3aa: CASLDGTGENSPLHF

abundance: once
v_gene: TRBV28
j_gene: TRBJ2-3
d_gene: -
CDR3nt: TGTGCCAGCACCGCGGCGGGCGGCACAGATACGCAGTATTTT
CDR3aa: CASTAAGGTDTQYF

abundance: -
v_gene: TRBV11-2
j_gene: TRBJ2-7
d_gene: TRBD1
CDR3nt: TGTGCCAGCAGTCTTAGAAGAGTTGGGGTCAGGGGGTACGAGCAGTACTTC
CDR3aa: CASSLRRVGVRGYEQYF

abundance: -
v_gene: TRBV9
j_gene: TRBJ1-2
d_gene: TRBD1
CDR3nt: TGTGCCAGCAGCGGGACAGGGTCCTATGGCTACACCTTC
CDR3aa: CASSGTGSYGYTF

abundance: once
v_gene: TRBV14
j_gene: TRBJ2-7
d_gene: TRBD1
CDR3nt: TGTGCCAGCAGCTTTCGTCGGGACAGAAAAAGGGACGAGCAGTACTTC
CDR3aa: CASSFRRDRKRDEQYF

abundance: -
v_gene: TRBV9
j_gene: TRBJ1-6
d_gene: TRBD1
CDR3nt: TGTGCCAGCAGCGACCCCAGGGGGCGGGGTGGTGATTCACCCCTCCACTTT
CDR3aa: CASSDPRGRGGDSPLHF

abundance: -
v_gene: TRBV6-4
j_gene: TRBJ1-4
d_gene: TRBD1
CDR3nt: TGTGCCAGCAGCGACCGGACAGGGAAACTGTTTTTT
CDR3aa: CASSDRTGKLFF

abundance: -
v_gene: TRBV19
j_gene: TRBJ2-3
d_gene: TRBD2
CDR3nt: TGTGCCAGTAGTAGGCAGCGGGGGGAGGTAGCAGATACGCAGTATTTT
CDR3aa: CASSRQRGEVADTQYF

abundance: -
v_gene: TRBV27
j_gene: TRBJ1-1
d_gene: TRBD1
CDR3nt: TGTGCCAGCAGTTCGACAGGGGGCGCATGGGACACTGAAGCTTTCTTT
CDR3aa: CASSSTGGAWDTEAFF

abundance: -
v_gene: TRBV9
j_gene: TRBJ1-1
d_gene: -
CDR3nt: TGTGCCAGCAGCGTAGAAGTATACAGGGAGAACACTGAAGCTTTCTTT
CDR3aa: CASSVEVYRENTEAFF

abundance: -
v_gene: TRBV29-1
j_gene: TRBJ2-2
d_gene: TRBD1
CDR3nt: TGCAGCGTTGGCGAGTCGGACAGGGCCCGTCAGTTTGGGGAGCTGTTTTTT
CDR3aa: CSVGESDRARQFGELFF

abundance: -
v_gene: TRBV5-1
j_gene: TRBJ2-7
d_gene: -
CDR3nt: TGCGCCAGCAGCTTGGGTACAGAAATCTACGAGCAGTACTTC
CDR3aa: CASSLGTEIYEQYF

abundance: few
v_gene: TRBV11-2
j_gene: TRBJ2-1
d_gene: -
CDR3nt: TGTGCCAGCAGCGTTGTCTCGAGCGGCGCCTACAATGAGCAGTTCTTC
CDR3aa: CASSVVSSGAYNEQFF

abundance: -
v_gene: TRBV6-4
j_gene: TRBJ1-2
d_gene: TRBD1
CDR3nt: TGTGCCAGCAGTGAAGTTCTCCAGACCTCCAGGGGGGCTCACTATGGCTACACCTTC
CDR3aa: CASSEVLQTSRGAHYGYTF

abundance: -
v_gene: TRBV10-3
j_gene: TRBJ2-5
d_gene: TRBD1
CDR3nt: TGTGCCATCAGTTCTCGGGACAGGTCCTGGGAGACCCAGTACTTC
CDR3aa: CAISSRDRSWETQYF

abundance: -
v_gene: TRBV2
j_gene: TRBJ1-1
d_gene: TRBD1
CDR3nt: TGTGCCAGCACTCATGACAGGGGAGACACTGAAGCTTTCTTT
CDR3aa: CASTHDRGDTEAFF

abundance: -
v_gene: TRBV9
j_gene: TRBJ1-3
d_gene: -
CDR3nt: TGTGCCAGCAGCGTAGGCGAGGTCGGAAACACCATATATTTT
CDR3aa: CASSVGEVGNTIYF

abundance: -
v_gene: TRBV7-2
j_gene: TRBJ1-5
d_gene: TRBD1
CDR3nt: TGTGCCAGCAGCCTTGGACAGGGGTATCAGGGCAATCAGCCCCAGCATTTT
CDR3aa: CASSLGQGYQGNQPQHF

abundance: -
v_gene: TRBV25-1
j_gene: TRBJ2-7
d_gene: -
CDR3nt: TGTGCCAGCAGTGATAATTTTAGACAGGACTTATCATACGAGCAGTACTTC
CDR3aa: CASSDNFRQDLSYEQYF